The 18 T cell receptor beta chains below all came from one sample that was sequenced in a study of blood T cell repertoires in COVID-19. Using immunoSEQ multiplex PCR, the repertoire was profiled, and TCRdb retains in-frame clones only, with some absent. This table holds roughly 250,000 clones, around 90% found once. The sequenced sample was PBMCs or T cells enriched from blood (not recorded which). Receptors were obtained from a woman between 50 and 59 years old who had recovered from COVID-19.

This clone was counted a few times. The chain has TRBV5-5 and TRBJ1-3, with TRBD1 matching over 9 bases. The CDR3 runs to 17 residues. Germline V gives CDR1 SGHKS, CDR2 YYEKEE (reference sequence). V was clipped by 2 bases and J by 0 bases; unmatched bases: 6. CDR3 DNA: TGTGCCAGCAGCTTATGGCGGACAGGGGACTCTGGAAACACCATATATTTT. It codes for CASSLWRTGDSGNTIYF.

This clone was detected only once. The J gene is TRBJ2-1, the V gene TRBV24-1; 14 nucleotides match TRBD2. CDR1 is KGHDR, CDR2 SFDVKD, per germline. The CDR3 has 17 amino acids. The J segment lost 6 bases and the V segment lost 4 bases, leaving 7 bases of the junction unmatched. CDR3 nucleotide sequence: TGTGCCACCAGTGACCCCGGGACTAGCGGGAGTATCAATGAGCAGTTCTTC. Its translation: CATSDPGTSGSINEQFF.

J is TRBJ2-3 and V is TRBV5-1, with 11 bases identical to TRBD2. The V and J ends lost 0 bases and 4 bases, in that order; junction bases with no gene match: 10. In germline, CDR1 is SGHRS, CDR2 YFSETQ. The CDR3 runs to 18 residues. In DNA form, the CDR3 reads TGCGCCAGCAGCTTGGTTCTAGCGGGAGGCTCATTGCCAGATACGCAGTATTTT. Its translation is CASSLVLAGGSLPDTQYF. Combining the CDR3 with reference TRBV5-1 and TRBJ2-3 gives the whole variable domain KAGVTQTPRYLIKTRGQQVTLSCSPISGHRSVSWYQQTPGQGLQFLFEYFSETQRNKGNFPGRFSGRQFSNSRSEMNVSTLELGDSALYLCASSLVLAGGSLPDTQYFGPGTRLTVL.

J is TRBJ1-4 and V is TRBV2; tentatively, D is TRBD1 (6 bases). Germline CDR1 and CDR2: SNHLY and FYNNEI. V lost 6 bases to trimming and J lost 3 bases, with 11 bases between them. There are 14 residues in the CDR3. The CDR3 sequence is CASRREGANEKLFF. The CDR3 nucleotides are TGTGCCAGCAGACGGGAGGGGGCTAATGAAAAACTGTTTTTT.

The rearrangement links TRBV7-9 to TRBJ2-1; 9 nucleotides agree with TRBD2. Germline assignment: CDR1 SEHNR and CDR2 FQNEAQ (reference sequence). This CDR3 spans 14 amino acids. J lost 7 bases, V lost 8 bases, and 9 bases had no gene match. CDR3 loop: CASDIAGVGNEQFF. The CDR3 DNA reads TGTGCCAGCGATATAGCGGGAGTAGGGAATGAGCAGTTCTTC.

The gene calls are TRBV4-2 and TRBJ2-1, with 9 bases fitting TRBD2. Germline V gene data show CDR1 as LGHNA and CDR2 as YNFKEQ. This CDR3 is 17 amino acids long. V was pared by 0 bases and J by 6 bases, with 9 bases of the junction left unmatched. CDR3 bases: TGTGCCAGCAGCCAAGATGGGATTGGACTAGCGACCAATGAGCAGTTCTTC. It translates to CASSQDGIGLATNEQFF.

The chain is built from TRBV7-2 and TRBJ1-2, with D hard to call. V lost 5 bases and J lost 2, with 12 bases in between. Germline CDR1 and CDR2: SGHTA and FQGNSA. The CDR3 runs to 14 residues. Written as DNA, the CDR3 is TGTGCCAGCAGCCACCCTTACAGCAACTATGGCTACACCTTC. It translates to CASSHPYSNYGYTF. The full variable domain, rest sourced from reference TRBV7-2 and TRBJ1-2, is GAGVSQSPSNKVTEKGKDVELRCDPISGHTALYWYRQSLGQGLEFLIYFQGNSAPDKSGLPSDRFSAERTGGSVSTLTIQRTQQEDSAVYLCASSHPYSNYGYTFGSGTRLTVV.

This clone was found once. The chain uses TRBV28 and TRBJ1-1; tentatively, D is TRBD1 (6 bases). V was trimmed by 7 bases and J by 4 bases, leaving 19 bases between them. Germline lookup yields CDR1 MDHEN and CDR2 SYDVKM. CDR3 size: 15 residues. For the CDR3, the DNA is TGTGCCAGCATCTTTCGTAGGGGGATCCGCACTGAAGCTTTCTTT. Translating it yields CASIFRRGIRTEAFF.

The V gene is TRBV19, the J gene TRBJ2-1; 12 positions agree with TRBD2. Germline V CDR1 and CDR2: LNHDA, SQIVND (reference sequence). The CDR3 runs 15 residues. V shed 2 bases, J shed 6 bases, and the junction held 2 bases outside the gene matches. For the CDR3, the DNA is TGTGCCAGTAGTATACAGACTAGCGGGAGCAATGAGCAGTTCTTC. Translation: CASSIQTSGSNEQFF.

This clone was found once. The chain is built from TRBV9 and TRBJ1-1; 8 bases align to TRBD1. The CDR3 consists of 17 residues. The germline gives CDR1 SGDLS, CDR2 YYNGEE. Trimming cost V 4 bases and J 0 bases; bases outside gene matches: 11. CDR3 in amino acids: CASSNRDRTPMNTEAFF. For the CDR3, the DNA is TGTGCCAGCAGCAACCGGGACAGGACCCCGATGAACACTGAAGCTTTCTTT.

This chain uses TRBV6-5 with TRBJ2-5, with TRBD1 as a possible D gene (6 bases). The CDR3 sequence is 15 residues long. The germline V gene has CDR1 MNHEY and CDR2 SVGAGI. Trimming cost V 0 bases and J 5 bases, with 13 bases left between them. The CDR3 reads CASSYSKGEWETQYF. CDR3 coding DNA: TGTGCCAGCAGTTACTCGAAGGGGGAGTGGGAGACCCAGTACTTC.

This chain links TRBV7-2 with TRBJ2-7, with 9 bases lining up with TRBD2. The ends lost 4 bases at V and 6 bases at J; junction bases unmatched: 10. Germline V gene data show CDR1 as SGHTA and CDR2 as FQGNSA. This CDR3 is built from 15 residues. The CDR3 sequence is CASSSPLAGDREQYF. The CDR3 DNA sequence: TGTGCCAGCAGCTCCCCTTTAGCGGGAGATCGCGAGCAGTACTTC.

In nucleotides, the CDR3 is TGTGCCAGCAGCCAATGGGTCGGGGAAGGGCGTGAGCAGTTCTTC. Translated: CASSQWVGEGREQFF. The J gene is TRBJ2-1, the V gene TRBV14; maybe TRBD2 (5 bases). Trimming took 2 bases from V and 9 from J, leaving 17 bases between them. Germline CDR1 is SGHDN and CDR2 is FVKESK. The CDR3 covers 15 residues.

Only a few counts were recorded for this clone. The genes are TRBV28 and TRBJ1-4; TRBD1 is a possible D gene (5 bases). This CDR3 comprises 13 residues. V lost 5 bases, J lost 4 bases, and 8 bases lay in between. Germline V gene lookup returns CDR1 MDHEN and CDR2 SYDVKM. The CDR3 DNA reads TGTGCCAGCAGTCGACAGTATAATGAAAAACTGTTTTTT. This codes for CASSRQYNEKLFF. Looking up the rest from reference TRBV28 and TRBJ1-4 gives the full variable domain: DVKVTQSSRYLVKRTGEKVFLECVQDMDHENMFWYRQDPGLGLRLIYFSYDVKMKEKGDIPEGYSVSREKKERFSLILESASTNQTSMYLCASSRQYNEKLFFGSGTQLSVL.

The rearrangement links TRBV7-9 to TRBJ1-6, with D unclear. The CDR3 loop spans 15 amino acids. Looked up from germline, CDR1 is SEHNR and CDR2 is FQNEAQ (reference sequence). The ends were cut back, 7 bases at V and 2 bases at J, with 12 bases in the middle. This chain's CDR3 is CASTEGVTYNSPLHF. The CDR3 region has the DNA TGTGCCAGCACCGAGGGAGTGACCTATAATTCACCCCTCCACTTT.

The V and J genes are TRBV7-2 and TRBJ1-5, with 10 bases identical to TRBD1. This CDR3 has 15 amino acids. Germline trimming cut 5 bases from V and 1 base from J; bases unmatched to any gene: 2. Germline V gives CDR1 SGHTA, CDR2 FQGNSA. This CDR3 is CASSQDRGSNQPQHF. CDR3 DNA sequence: TGTGCCAGCAGCCAGGACAGGGGGAGCAATCAGCCCCAGCATTTT. Full variable domain (missing parts from reference TRBV7-2 and TRBJ1-5): GAGVSQSPSNKVTEKGKDVELRCDPISGHTALYWYRQSLGQGLEFLIYFQGNSAPDKSGLPSDRFSAERTGGSVSTLTIQRTQQEDSAVYLCASSQDRGSNQPQHFGDGTRLSIL.

The chain recombines TRBV3-1 (or the pseudogene TRBV3-2) with TRBJ2-5, with a tentative D call TRBD2 (5 bases). Deletions cut 4 bases from V and 2 bases from J, with 20 bases between. Germline V CDR1 and CDR2: LGHDT, YNNKEL (reference sequence). This CDR3 contains 17 residues. CDR3 sequence: CASSRVVVNSGQETQYF. In DNA, the CDR3 is TGTGCCAGCAGCCGCGTAGTGGTCAACTCGGGACAAGAGACCCAGTACTTC.

This chain joins TRBV3-1 (or the pseudogene TRBV3-2) and TRBJ2-5, with D possibly TRBD2 on 5 matching bases. V dropped 1 base and J dropped 4 bases, with 10 bases sitting between them. Germline V gene data show CDR1 as LGHDT and CDR2 as YNNKEL (reference sequence). CDR3 length: 14 residues. The CDR3 sequence is CASSQAGSAETQYF. For the CDR3, the DNA is TGTGCCAGCAGCCAAGCGGGTAGCGCAGAGACCCAGTACTTC.